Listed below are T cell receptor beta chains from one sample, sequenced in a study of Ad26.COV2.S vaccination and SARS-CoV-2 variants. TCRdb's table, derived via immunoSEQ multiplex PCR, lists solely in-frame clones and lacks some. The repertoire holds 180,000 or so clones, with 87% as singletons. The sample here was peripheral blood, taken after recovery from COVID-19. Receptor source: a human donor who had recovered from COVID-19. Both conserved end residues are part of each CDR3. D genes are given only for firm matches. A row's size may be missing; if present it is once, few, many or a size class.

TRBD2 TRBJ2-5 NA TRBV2 CASTASGGGHSAQYF TGTGCCAGCACGGCTAGCGGGGGGGGCCACTCGGCCCAGTACTTC
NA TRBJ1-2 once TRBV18 CASSPSPGADYGYTF TGTGCCAGCTCACCGAGTCCAGGGGCAGACTATGGCTACACCTTC
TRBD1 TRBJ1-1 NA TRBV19 CASSPGTGVVWTEAFF TGTGCCAGTAGCCCCGGGACAGGGGTGGTATGGACTGAAGCTTTCTTT
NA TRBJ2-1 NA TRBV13 CASSFWNNEQFF TGTGCCAGCAGCTTCTGGAACAATGAGCAGTTCTTC
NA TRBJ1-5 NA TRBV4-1 CASSQSASQGQPQHF TGCGCCAGCAGCCAAAGCGCCTCGCAAGGGCAGCCCCAGCATTTT
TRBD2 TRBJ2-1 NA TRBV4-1 CASSQEARLAVQFF TGCGCCAGCAGCCAAGAGGCTAGACTAGCGGTTCAGTTCTTC
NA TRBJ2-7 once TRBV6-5 CASSYSLRGDSYEQYF TGTGCCAGCAGTTACTCGTTGAGGGGGGACTCCTACGAGCAGTACTTC
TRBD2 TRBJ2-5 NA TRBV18 CASSRTSGQETQYF TGTGCCAGCTCACGGACTAGCGGCCAAGAGACCCAGTACTTC
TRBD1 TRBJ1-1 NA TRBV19 CASSSGTDEAFF TGTGCCAGTAGTTCCGGGACAGACGAAGCTTTCTTT
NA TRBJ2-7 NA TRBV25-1 CASTPLGTYEQYF TGTGCCAGCACTCCGCTGGGGACCTACGAGCAGTACTTC
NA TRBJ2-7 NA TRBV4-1 CASSRGLGGREQYF TGCGCCAGCAGCCGCGGACTTGGGGGGCGCGAGCAGTACTTC
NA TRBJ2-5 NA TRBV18 CASSYGGMETQYF TGTGCCAGCTCTTACGGGGGTATGGAGACCCAGTACTTC
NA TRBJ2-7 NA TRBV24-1 CATSVLSGGERSYEQYF TGTGCCACCAGTGTTTTGTCGGGGGGCGAGCGTTCCTACGAGCAGTACTTC
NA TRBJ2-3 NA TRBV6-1 CASSDSTDTQYF TGTGCCAGCAGTGACAGCACAGATACGCAGTATTTT
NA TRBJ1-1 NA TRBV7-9 CASRLGGAKIEAFF TGTGCCAGCAGACTCGGAGGGGCGAAGATTGAAGCTTTCTTT
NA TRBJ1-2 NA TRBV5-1 CASSLGPPPGIGGYTF TGCGCCAGCAGCTTGGGCCCCCCCCCGGGCATCGGGGGCTACACCTTC
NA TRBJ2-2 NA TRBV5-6 CASSLRMAGELFF TGTGCCAGCAGCTTGAGGATGGCCGGGGAGCTGTTTTTT
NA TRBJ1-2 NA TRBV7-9 CASSLTSGVGYGYTF TGTGCCAGCAGCTTAACGTCGGGCGTGGGCTATGGCTACACCTTC
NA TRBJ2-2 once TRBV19 CASSAGRNWYSAGELFF TGTGCCAGTAGTGCGGGGAGGAATTGGTACAGCGCTGGGGAGCTGTTTTTT
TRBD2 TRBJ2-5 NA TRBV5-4 CASSSGTSGTKETQYF TGTGCCAGCAGCAGTGGGACTAGCGGGACCAAAGAGACCCAGTACTTC
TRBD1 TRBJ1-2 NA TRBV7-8 CASSDLTGDGYTF TGTGCCAGCAGTGATTTGACAGGGGATGGCTACACCTTC
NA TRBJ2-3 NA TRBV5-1 CASSLGSSTDTQYF TGCGCCAGCAGCTTGGGATCTAGCACAGATACGCAGTATTTT
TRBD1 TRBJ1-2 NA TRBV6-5 CASSTRRTGNYGYTF TGTGCCAGCAGTACCCGACGGACAGGGAACTATGGCTACACCTTC
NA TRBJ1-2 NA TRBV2 CASGGDSGDGYTF TGTGCCAGCGGAGGTGACAGTGGGGATGGCTACACCTTC
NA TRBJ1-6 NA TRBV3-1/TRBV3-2 CASSQPDWDSPLHF TGTGCCAGCAGCCAACCGGACTGGGATTCACCCCTCCACTTT
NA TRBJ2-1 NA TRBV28 CASMGNWQFF TGTGCCAGCATGGGGAATTGGCAGTTCTTC
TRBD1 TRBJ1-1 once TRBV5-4 CASSNLGQGETEAFF TGTGCCAGCTCCAACCTGGGACAGGGCGAAACTGAAGCTTTCTTT
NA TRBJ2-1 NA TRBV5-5 CASSLEAETYNEQFF TGTGCCAGCAGCTTGGAAGCCGAAACCTACAATGAGCAGTTCTTC
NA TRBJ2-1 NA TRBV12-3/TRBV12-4 CASRKMGEQFF TGTGCCAGCAGGAAGATGGGTGAGCAGTTCTTC
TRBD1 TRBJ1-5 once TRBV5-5 CASSLQGAHGNQPQHF TGTGCCAGCAGCCTTCAGGGGGCGCATGGCAATCAGCCCCAGCATTTT
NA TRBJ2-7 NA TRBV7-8 CASSLDGGNYEQYF TGTGCCAGCAGCCTCGATGGGGGTAACTACGAGCAGTACTTC
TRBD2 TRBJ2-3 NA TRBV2 CASTRGTSGRSTDTQYF TGTGCCAGCACCCGAGGGACTAGCGGGAGGAGCACAGATACGCAGTATTTT
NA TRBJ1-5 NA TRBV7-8 CASSSGGSNQPQHF TGTGCCAGCAGCTCGGGTGGTAGCAATCAGCCCCAGCATTTT
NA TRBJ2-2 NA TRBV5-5 CASSSQGGTGELFF TGTGCCAGCAGCTCCCAGGGGGGCACCGGGGAGCTGTTTTTT
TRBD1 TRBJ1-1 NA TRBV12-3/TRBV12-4 CASSWDRDAEAFF TGTGCCAGCAGTTGGGACAGGGACGCTGAAGCTTTCTTT
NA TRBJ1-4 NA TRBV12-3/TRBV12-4 CASSLGVRELFF TGTGCCAGCAGTTTGGGGGTCCGGGAACTGTTTTTT
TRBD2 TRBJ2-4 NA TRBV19 CASTATSGGNIVQYF TGTGCCAGTACCGCGACTAGCGGGGGGAATATCGTTCAGTACTTC
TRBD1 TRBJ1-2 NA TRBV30 CAWSVRDRAPYGYTF TGTGCCTGGAGTGTACGGGACAGGGCGCCCTATGGCTACACCTTC
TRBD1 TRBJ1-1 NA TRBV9 CASSVTGGKSTEAFF TGTGCCAGCAGCGTCACAGGGGGCAAGAGCACTGAAGCTTTCTTT
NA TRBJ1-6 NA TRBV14 CASSQELAYNSPLHF TGTGCCAGCAGCCAAGAACTGGCGTATAATTCACCCCTCCACTTT
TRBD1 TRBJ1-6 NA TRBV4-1 CASSQEVRDSRTGSRNSPLHF TGCGCCAGCAGCCAAGAGGTCCGGGACAGTAGAACAGGGAGTCGCAATTCACCCCTCCACTTT
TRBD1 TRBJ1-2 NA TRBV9 CASSFWTGEGSGYTF TGTGCCAGCAGCTTTTGGACAGGGGAAGGTAGTGGCTACACCTTC
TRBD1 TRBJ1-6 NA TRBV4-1 CASSPKFDRAPNSPLHF TGCGCCAGCAGCCCAAAATTTGACAGGGCCCCTAATTCACCCCTCCACTTT
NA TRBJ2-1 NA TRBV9 CASSVDGLSYNEQFF TGTGCCAGCAGCGTAGATGGACTTTCCTACAATGAGCAGTTCTTC
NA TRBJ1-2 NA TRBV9 CASSAGGKGYGYTF TGTGCCAGCAGCGCGGGGGGGAAGGGCTATGGCTACACCTTC
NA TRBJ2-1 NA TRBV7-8 CASSLEAFTEQFF TGTGCCAGCAGCTTAGAGGCGTTCACGGAGCAGTTCTTC
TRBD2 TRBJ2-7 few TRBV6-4 CASSQTSGSSYEQYF TGTGCCAGCAGCCAAACTAGCGGGAGTTCCTACGAGCAGTACTTC
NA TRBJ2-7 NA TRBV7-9 CASSLGQGREQYF TGTGCCAGCAGCTTAGGGCAGGGACGCGAGCAGTACTTC
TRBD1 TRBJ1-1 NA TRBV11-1 CASSKGQGARVEAFF TGTGCCAGCAGCAAGGGACAGGGTGCCAGGGTTGAAGCTTTCTTT
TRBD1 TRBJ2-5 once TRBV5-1 CASSRPGQGEDQETQYF TGCGCCAGCAGCCGCCCTGGACAGGGGGAAGACCAAGAGACCCAGTACTTC
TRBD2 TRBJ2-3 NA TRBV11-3 CASSSGLPPTDTQYF TGTGCCAGCAGCTCGGGACTACCCCCCACAGATACGCAGTATTTT
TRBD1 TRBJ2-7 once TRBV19 CASSVGTGASYEQYF TGTGCCAGTAGTGTGGGGACAGGGGCGTCCTACGAGCAGTACTTC
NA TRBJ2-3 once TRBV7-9 CASSVAGVGTDTQYF TGTGCCAGCAGCGTAGCAGGGGTGGGGACAGATACGCAGTATTTT
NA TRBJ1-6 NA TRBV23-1 CASSQSRPSSYNSPLHF TGCGCCAGCAGTCAATCAAGGCCCAGCTCCTATAATTCACCCCTCCACTTT
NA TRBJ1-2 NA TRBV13 CASSFLLGGPDEGYTF TGTGCCAGCAGCTTTCTGCTGGGGGGGCCGGATGAGGGCTACACCTTC